The 5 T cell receptor beta chains in this list originate from one sample, sequenced in a study of T cells in narcolepsy. The method was immunoSEQ multiplex PCR; TCRdb's version includes in-frame clones alone and lacks a portion of them. In the table there are 32,000 or so clones, over 80% of which are singletons. Input material: CD45RA- memory CD4+ T cells from PBMCs. These receptors were taken from a human donor with narcolepsy.

V gene TRBV5-6 combines with J gene TRBJ2-1; the match to TRBD2 covers 14 bases. Germline CDR1 SGHDT, CDR2 YYEEEE. The CDR3 consists of 18 residues. The V segment lost 0 bases and the J segment 1 base; nucleotides outside the gene matches: 3. The CDR3 reads CASSLGTSGGHSYNEQFF. The CDR3 nucleotides are TGTGCCAGCAGCTTGGGGACTAGCGGGGGGCATTCCTACAATGAGCAGTTCTTC.

The V gene is TRBV7-8, the J gene TRBJ1-4; D possibly corresponds to TRBD1 (6 bases). CDR1 and CDR2 from the germline V gene are SGHVS and FQNEAQ. The CDR3 spans 15 residues. V gave up 4 bases and J gave up 8 bases, with 17 bases separating them. The CDR3 nucleotides are TGTGCCAGCAGCTCGGCGGGGGGGGCCGTAGAAAAACTGTTTTTT. Protein product: CASSSAGGAVEKLFF.

CDR3 sequence (DNA): TGCGCCAGCAGCGGGACAGGGAGGGGTTTCGCTGAAGCTTTCTTT. It is translated as CASSGTGRGFAEAFF. V gene TRBV4-1 combines with J gene TRBJ1-1; TRBD1 matches at 9 bases. There are 15 residues in the CDR3. From germline, CDR1 is MGHRA and CDR2 YSYEKL. The junction had 10 bases not matched to a gene; V was cut back by 5 bases and J by 6 bases.

This clone appeared once. V is TRBV15 and J is TRBJ1-6; TRBD1 matches 7 bases. Germline V lookup: CDR1 LNHNV, CDR2 YYDKDF (reference sequence). CDR3 length: 13 amino acids. The V and J ends lost 9 bases and 7 bases, in that order; junction bases with no gene match: 6. The CDR3 sequence: CATQEQGNSPLHF. As DNA, the CDR3 is TGTGCCACTCAGGAACAGGGGAATTCACCCCTCCACTTT.

The rearrangement links TRBV5-4 to TRBJ2-7; TRBD1 agrees at 7 bases. Unmatched junction bases numbered 0, after V lost 0 bases and J lost 3 bases. The CDR3 totals 13 residues. The germline V gene has CDR1 SGHNT and CDR2 YYREEE (reference sequence). The chain's CDR3 is CASSLDRGYEQYF. CDR3 coding DNA: TGTGCCAGCAGCTTGGACAGGGGCTACGAGCAGTACTTC.